This T cell receptor beta chain appears in the sequencing data of a study of blood T cell repertoires in COVID-19. Overall study: Samples of COVID-19 (acute and convalescent) were obtained from the United States, Italy and Spain. T cells, B-cell-depleted T cells, or PBMCs provided the cDNA or gDNA that served as material.

This CDR3 has 15 amino acids. From germline, CDR1 is ENHRY and CDR2 SYGVKD. Trimming took 6 bases from V and 2 from J; bases not matched to a gene: 5. In the original processing: How many nucleated cells were present was estimated from reference gene primer amplification. The repertoire was sequenced with immunoSEQ multiplex PCR; TCRdb's copy has only in-frame clones and lacks some. Clone size and V and J calls were adopted from that table, with D and trimming inferred from the DNA. Of some 150,000 clones listed, 80% to 85% are singletons. The specimen sequenced was peripheral blood. The receptor was derived from a human donor in a cohort sampled during active COVID-19. The chain carries TRBV10-3 and TRBJ1-4; TRBD1 agrees at 8 bases. The CDR3 loop is CAIRANRGTNEKLFF. The DNA for the CDR3 is TGTGCCATCAGAGCTAACAGGGGGACTAATGAAAAACTGTTTTTT.